This entry features one T cell receptor beta chain sequence. Its specificity is not known. With 3 bases clipped from V and 7 bases from J, the junction kept 15 bases outside the gene matches. Germline CDR1 is LNHNV and CDR2 is YYDKDF (reference sequence). The length of the CDR3 is 16 residues. The repertoire was sequenced with immunoSEQ multiplex PCR; TCRdb's copy has only in-frame clones and lacks some. Altogether 100,000 to 150,000 clones are present, more than 70% being singletons, with the ten largest covering around 5.1%. This record comes from a study of cytomegalovirus exposure and HLA in healthy donors. Study-wide context: In a later analysis, the roughly 130 validation repertoires were reported to have used the same platform as the roughly 610 first-cohort repertoires.

General observations from the study: There were some public TCRs occurring in many donors, but most TCR sequences were rare.

Source material: PBMCs. This receptor was taken from a man between 18 and 29 years old in good health and CMV-seronegative. The chain links TRBV15 to TRBJ2-7, with TRBD1 matching over 7 bases. The CDR3 sequence: CATSSGDTGASLEQYF. CDR3 DNA sequence: TGTGCCACCAGCAGTGGGGACACAGGGGCGTCCTTGGAGCAGTACTTC.